These T cell receptor beta chains were read from a single sample in a study of beta chain features in type 1 diabetes. Libraries were prepared by immunoSEQ multiplex PCR; TCRdb keeps only in-frame clonotypes and omits some of them. The table includes around 170,000 clones, about 9.1% detected once. Input material: central memory CD4+ T cells from blood. All receptors come from a woman aged 18-29 years in good health. Both conserved end residues are part of each CDR3. Fields, in order: CDR3 DNA, CDR3 protein, CDR3 length, D gene, clone size, J gene, V gene. A D gene is named only where the DNA matches it firmly. The listing skips clone size in some rows; elsewhere it reads once, few, many or a size class.

CDR3 DNA: TGTGCCAGCAGGACAGGGGAGGGCTACACCTTC
CDR3 protein: CASRTGEGYTF
CDR3 length: 11
D gene: TRBD1
clone size: -
J gene: TRBJ1-2
V gene: TRBV2

CDR3 DNA: TGTGCCAGCAGCCAAGAGGCAACAAACTACAATGAGCAGTTCTTC
CDR3 protein: CASSQEATNYNEQFF
CDR3 length: 15
D gene: -
clone size: -
J gene: TRBJ2-1
V gene: TRBV4-2

CDR3 DNA: TGTGCCAGCAGCGACTTCCTGATGGGGAGTAGTCCCCTCCACTTT
CDR3 protein: CASSDFLMGSSPLHF
CDR3 length: 15
D gene: -
clone size: -
J gene: TRBJ1-6
V gene: TRBV11-2

CDR3 DNA: TGTGCCAGCAGCGAAACAGGGTACTACGAGCAGTACTTC
CDR3 protein: CASSETGYYEQYF
CDR3 length: 13
D gene: -
clone size: few
J gene: TRBJ2-7
V gene: TRBV5-6

CDR3 DNA: TGTGCCTGGAGGAGGACAGGCGATCGGGATGGCTACACCTTC
CDR3 protein: CAWRRTGDRDGYTF
CDR3 length: 14
D gene: TRBD1
clone size: -
J gene: TRBJ1-2
V gene: TRBV30

CDR3 DNA: TGTGCCAGCAGCCCGGACAGGGAACTCAATGAGCAGTTCTTC
CDR3 protein: CASSPDRELNEQFF
CDR3 length: 14
D gene: TRBD1
clone size: few
J gene: TRBJ2-1
V gene: TRBV6-5

CDR3 DNA: TGTGCCATCAGTGAACCTAGCGGCCGATACAATGAGCAGTTCTTC
CDR3 protein: CAISEPSGRYNEQFF
CDR3 length: 15
D gene: TRBD2
clone size: -
J gene: TRBJ2-1
V gene: TRBV10-3

CDR3 DNA: TGTGCCAGCAGTAGCGGGGGCCGCACAGATACGCAGTATTTT
CDR3 protein: CASSSGGRTDTQYF
CDR3 length: 14
D gene: TRBD2
clone size: many
J gene: TRBJ2-3
V gene: TRBV6-6

CDR3 DNA: TGTGCCAGCAGCTTATCCGGGTCAGATACGCAGTATTTT
CDR3 protein: CASSLSGSDTQYF
CDR3 length: 13
D gene: -
clone size: few
J gene: TRBJ2-3
V gene: TRBV7-9

CDR3 DNA: TGCGCCAGCAGCTTCCGGACAGGGGTAAGCTACGAGCAGTACTTC
CDR3 protein: CASSFRTGVSYEQYF
CDR3 length: 15
D gene: TRBD1
clone size: -
J gene: TRBJ2-7
V gene: TRBV5-1

CDR3 DNA: TGTGCCAGCAGCTTGGATGGCGGGGGGAACTACGAGCAGTACTTC
CDR3 protein: CASSLDGGGNYEQYF
CDR3 length: 15
D gene: TRBD2
clone size: few
J gene: TRBJ2-7
V gene: TRBV5-4

CDR3 DNA: TGTGCCTGTGGACGGGACAGCTACGAGCAGTACTTC
CDR3 protein: CACGRDSYEQYF
CDR3 length: 12
D gene: TRBD1
clone size: few
J gene: TRBJ2-7
V gene: TRBV30

CDR3 DNA: TGCGCCAGCTCACGGACGGGACAGGGGGCCAGAGATACGCAGTATTTT
CDR3 protein: CASSRTGQGARDTQYF
CDR3 length: 16
D gene: TRBD1
clone size: -
J gene: TRBJ2-3
V gene: TRBV23-1

CDR3 DNA: TGTGCCACCAGCAGGGCAGGGGGCACAGATACGCAGTATTTT
CDR3 protein: CATSRAGGTDTQYF
CDR3 length: 14
D gene: -
clone size: -
J gene: TRBJ2-3
V gene: TRBV15

CDR3 DNA: TGTGCCAGCAGCTCATTTGGGGGGAGTGCTGCTGAGCAGTTCTTC
CDR3 protein: CASSSFGGSAAEQFF
CDR3 length: 15
D gene: -
clone size: -
J gene: TRBJ2-1
V gene: TRBV7-2

CDR3 DNA: TGTGCCAGCAGCGGGGGGGCTAAGACCCAGTACTTC
CDR3 protein: CASSGGAKTQYF
CDR3 length: 12
D gene: -
clone size: -
J gene: TRBJ2-5
V gene: TRBV7-8

CDR3 DNA: TGTGCCAGCAGGCGCGGGGGACTAGCGGGAGCCGAGCAGTACTTC
CDR3 protein: CASRRGGLAGAEQYF
CDR3 length: 15
D gene: TRBD2
clone size: -
J gene: TRBJ2-7
V gene: TRBV10-3

CDR3 DNA: TGTGCCAGCAGCTTAGCCCTCCGGACTAGCTGGCGTCGGAATGAGCAGTTCTTC
CDR3 protein: CASSLALRTSWRRNEQFF
CDR3 length: 18
D gene: TRBD2
clone size: -
J gene: TRBJ2-1
V gene: TRBV7-6

CDR3 DNA: TGTGCCAGCAGGGGACTAGCGAGGCAAGAGACCCAGTACTTC
CDR3 protein: CASRGLARQETQYF
CDR3 length: 14
D gene: TRBD2
clone size: few
J gene: TRBJ2-5
V gene: TRBV2

CDR3 DNA: TGTGCCAGCAGCCCCCAGTCGGGAAACGAGCAGTACTTC
CDR3 protein: CASSPQSGNEQYF
CDR3 length: 13
D gene: -
clone size: -
J gene: TRBJ2-7
V gene: TRBV7-9

CDR3 DNA: TGCAGCGTTCGGCGGGCGGGGGCGAATACCGGGGAGCTGTTTTTT
CDR3 protein: CSVRRAGANTGELFF
CDR3 length: 15
D gene: -
clone size: few
J gene: TRBJ2-2
V gene: TRBV29-1

CDR3 DNA: TGTGCCAGCAGCGTAAACAATTGGGGGGAAGATACGCAGTATTTT
CDR3 protein: CASSVNNWGEDTQYF
CDR3 length: 15
D gene: -
clone size: few
J gene: TRBJ2-3
V gene: TRBV9

CDR3 DNA: TGTGCCAGCAGCTCCGGGACAGGGTCCTACGAGCAGTACTTC
CDR3 protein: CASSSGTGSYEQYF
CDR3 length: 14
D gene: TRBD1
clone size: few
J gene: TRBJ2-7
V gene: TRBV11-1

CDR3 DNA: TGTGCCAGCAGTTACTCGAGGGGGAGATCCGAGCAGTACTTC
CDR3 protein: CASSYSRGRSEQYF
CDR3 length: 14
D gene: -
clone size: few
J gene: TRBJ2-7
V gene: TRBV6-6

CDR3 DNA: TGCGCCAGCAGCCCTTTACTAGCGGGAATAGGCGCTACGCAGTATTTT
CDR3 protein: CASSPLLAGIGATQYF
CDR3 length: 16
D gene: TRBD2
clone size: -
J gene: TRBJ2-3
V gene: TRBV5-1

CDR3 DNA: TGCAGCGTCCGACAGGGGGGGGACTATGGCTACACCTTC
CDR3 protein: CSVRQGGDYGYTF
CDR3 length: 13
D gene: TRBD1
clone size: few
J gene: TRBJ1-2
V gene: TRBV29-1